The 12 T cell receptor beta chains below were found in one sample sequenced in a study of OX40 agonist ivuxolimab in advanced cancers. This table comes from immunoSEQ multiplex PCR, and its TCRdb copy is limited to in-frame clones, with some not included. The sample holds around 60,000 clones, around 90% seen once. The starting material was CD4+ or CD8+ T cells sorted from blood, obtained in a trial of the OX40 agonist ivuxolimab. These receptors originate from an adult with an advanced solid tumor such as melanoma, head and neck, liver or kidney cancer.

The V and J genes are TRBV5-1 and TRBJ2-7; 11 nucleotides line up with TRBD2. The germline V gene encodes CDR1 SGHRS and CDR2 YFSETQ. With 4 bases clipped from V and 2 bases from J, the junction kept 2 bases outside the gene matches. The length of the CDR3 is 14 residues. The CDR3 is CASSPGLAAYEQYF. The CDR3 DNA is TGCGCCAGCAGCCCGGGACTAGCGGCCTACGAGCAGTACTTC.

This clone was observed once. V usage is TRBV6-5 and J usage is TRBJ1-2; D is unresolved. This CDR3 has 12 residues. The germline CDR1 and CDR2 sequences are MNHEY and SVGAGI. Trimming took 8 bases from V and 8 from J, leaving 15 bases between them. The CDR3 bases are TGTGCCAGCGGCTTATTGGGTTTAGGCTACACCTTC. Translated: CASGLLGLGYTF.

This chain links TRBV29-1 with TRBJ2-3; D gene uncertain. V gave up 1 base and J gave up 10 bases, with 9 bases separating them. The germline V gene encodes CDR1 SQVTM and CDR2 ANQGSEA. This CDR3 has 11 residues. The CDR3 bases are TGCAGCGTTGAAGGACCTGCGCCGCAGTATTTT. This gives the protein CSVEGPAPQYF.

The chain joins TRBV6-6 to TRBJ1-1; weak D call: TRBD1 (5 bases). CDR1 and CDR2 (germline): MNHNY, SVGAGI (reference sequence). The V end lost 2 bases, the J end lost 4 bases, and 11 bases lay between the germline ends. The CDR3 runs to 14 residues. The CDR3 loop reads CASSYPDMRTEAFF. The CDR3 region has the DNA TGTGCCAGCAGTTACCCGGACATGCGCACTGAAGCTTTCTTT.

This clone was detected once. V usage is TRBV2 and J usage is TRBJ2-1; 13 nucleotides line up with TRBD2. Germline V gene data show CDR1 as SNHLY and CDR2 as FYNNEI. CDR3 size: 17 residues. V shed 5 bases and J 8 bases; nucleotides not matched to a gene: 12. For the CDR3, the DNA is TGTGCCAGCAGTCCCGATCCGGGACTAGCGGGATTGGATGAGCAGTTCTTC. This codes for CASSPDPGLAGLDEQFF. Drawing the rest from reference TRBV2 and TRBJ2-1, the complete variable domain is EPEVTQTPSHQVTQMGQEVILRCVPISNHLYFYWYRQILGQKVEFLVSFYNNEISEKSEIFDDQFSVERPDGSNFTLKIRSTKLEDSAMYFCASSPDPGLAGLDEQFFGPGTRLTVL.

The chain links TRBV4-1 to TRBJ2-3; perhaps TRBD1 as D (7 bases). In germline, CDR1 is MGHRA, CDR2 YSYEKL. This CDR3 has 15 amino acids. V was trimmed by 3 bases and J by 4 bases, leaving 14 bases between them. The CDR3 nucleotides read TGCGCCAGCAGCCAGCAAGACAGGGAGGCAGATACGCAGTATTTT. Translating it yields CASSQQDREADTQYF.

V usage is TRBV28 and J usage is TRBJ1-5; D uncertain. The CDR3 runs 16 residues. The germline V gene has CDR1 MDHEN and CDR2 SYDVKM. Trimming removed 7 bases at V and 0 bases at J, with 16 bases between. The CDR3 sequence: CASMLGGWGSNQPQHF. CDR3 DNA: TGTGCCAGCATGTTGGGAGGGTGGGGTAGCAATCAGCCCCAGCATTTT.

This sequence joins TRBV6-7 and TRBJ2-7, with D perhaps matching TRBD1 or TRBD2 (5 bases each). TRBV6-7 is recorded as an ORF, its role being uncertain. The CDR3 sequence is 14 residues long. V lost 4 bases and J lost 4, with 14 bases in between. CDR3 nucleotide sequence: TGTGCCAGCAGTTGGGCCGGGGCTGAATACGAGCAGTACTTC. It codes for CASSWAGAEYEQYF.

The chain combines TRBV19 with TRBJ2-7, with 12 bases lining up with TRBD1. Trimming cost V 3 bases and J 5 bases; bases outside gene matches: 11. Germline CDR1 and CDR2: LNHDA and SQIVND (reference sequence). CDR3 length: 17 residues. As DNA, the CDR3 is TGTGCCAGTAGTATGCGCCTGGGACAGGGGGCCAACCACGAGCAGTACTTC. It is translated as CASSMRLGQGANHEQYF.

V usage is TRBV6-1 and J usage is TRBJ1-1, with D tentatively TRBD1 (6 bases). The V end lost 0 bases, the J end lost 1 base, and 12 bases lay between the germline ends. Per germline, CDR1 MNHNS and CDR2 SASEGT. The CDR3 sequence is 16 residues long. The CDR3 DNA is TGTGCCAGCAGTGAAGCCCCAGGGGAACCGAACACTGAAGCTTTCTTT. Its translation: CASSEAPGEPNTEAFF.

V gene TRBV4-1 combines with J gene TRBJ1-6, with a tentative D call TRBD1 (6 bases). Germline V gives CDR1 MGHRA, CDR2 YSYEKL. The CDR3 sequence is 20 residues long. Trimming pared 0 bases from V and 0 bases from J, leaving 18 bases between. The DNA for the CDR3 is TGCGCCAGCAGCCAAGATCATTTGGGGACATTCAGCTCCTATAATTCACCCCTCCACTTT. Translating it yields CASSQDHLGTFSSYNSPLHF.

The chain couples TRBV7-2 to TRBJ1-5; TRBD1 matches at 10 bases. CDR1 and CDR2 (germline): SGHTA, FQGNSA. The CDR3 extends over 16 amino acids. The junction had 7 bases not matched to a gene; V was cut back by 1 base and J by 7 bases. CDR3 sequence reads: CASSLGVADRGQPQHF. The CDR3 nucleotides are TGTGCCAGCAGCTTAGGGGTGGCGGACAGGGGGCAGCCCCAGCATTTT.